The clone carrying this TCR beta chain was picked up a small number of times. Antigen unknown. Hyperthyroidism patients were newly diagnosed, ill under 2 months, and aged 18 to 65 years. Germline V gives CDR1 LGHDT, CDR2 YNNKEL (reference sequence). This CDR3 has 12 residues. Deletions cut 1 base from V and 5 bases from J, with 2 bases between. TCR beta CDR3 amplification used RNA transcripts. First-round RT-PCR used HTBI primers; second-round multiplex PCR followed. TCRdb recomputed calls from the multiplex PCR reads with MiXCR, one row per CDR3 protein. Altogether 500,000 to 600,000 distinct CDR3 sequences are present, under 45% being singletons, with the ten largest covering over 3.5%. This sample was taken from a study of Graves' ophthalmopathy and Graves' hyperthyroidism. Study-level results: Forecasting of ophthalmopathy progression by the model achieved around 71% sensitivity and roughly 75% specificity. Most thyroid-expanded clonotypes exceeding 0.001 frequency were also found in blood.

Sequencing was performed on peripheral blood or thyroid tissue (not recorded which). V usage is TRBV3-1 and J usage is TRBJ1-4; D uncertain. The source is an adult man with Graves' hyperthyroidism. The CDR3 is CASSQVNEKLFF. CDR3 in DNA: TGTGCCAGCAGCCAAGTGAATGAAAAACTGTTTTTT.